The TCR beta chain described here comes from a study of T cell responses to AZD1222 COVID-19 vaccine. Study-wide results and limits: Unmutated variant regions are reportedly targeted by nearly half of spike-specific TCRs.

To note about this clone: Its cognate antigen is unknown.

The repertoire was sequenced with immunoSEQ multiplex PCR; TCRdb's copy has only in-frame clones and lacks some. The sample records 130,000 or so clones, about 86% being singletons. The CDR3 spans 12 residues. Looked up from germline, CDR1 is MNHEY and CDR2 is SMNVEV (reference sequence). V gave up 8 bases and J gave up 6 bases; unmatched junction bases: 2. The genes are TRBV27 and TRBJ1-5; 9 nucleotides match TRBD1. The TCR was taken from an adult in good health. Sample: peripheral blood, taken on day 0 of AZD1222 vaccination. CDR3 DNA: TGTGCCAGCTCGGACAGGGGTCAGCCCCAGCATTTT. Translation gives CASSDRGQPQHF.